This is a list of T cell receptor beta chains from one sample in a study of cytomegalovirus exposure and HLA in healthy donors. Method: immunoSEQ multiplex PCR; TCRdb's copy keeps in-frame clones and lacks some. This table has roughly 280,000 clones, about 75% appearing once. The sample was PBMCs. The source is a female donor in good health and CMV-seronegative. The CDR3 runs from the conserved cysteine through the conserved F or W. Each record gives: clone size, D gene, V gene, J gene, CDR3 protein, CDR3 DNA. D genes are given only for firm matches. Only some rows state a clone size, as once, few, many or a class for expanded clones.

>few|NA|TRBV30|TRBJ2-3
CAWDGSTDTQYF
TGTGCCTGGGACGGGAGCACAGATACGCAGTATTTT
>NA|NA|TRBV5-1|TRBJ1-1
CASSLVGGNTEAFF
TGCGCCAGCAGCTTGGTAGGGGGTAACACTGAAGCTTTCTTT
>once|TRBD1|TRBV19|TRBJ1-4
CASSISWTGPGKLFF
TGTGCCAGTAGTATAAGCTGGACAGGGCCCGGAAAACTGTTTTTT
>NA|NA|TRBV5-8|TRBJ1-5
CASSSTVRPNRPQHF
TGTGCCAGCAGCTCGACAGTCAGACCGAATCGGCCCCAGCATTTT
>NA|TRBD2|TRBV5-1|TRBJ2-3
CASSWTSGTTDTQYF
TGCGCCAGCAGCTGGACTAGCGGGACCACAGATACGCAGTATTTT
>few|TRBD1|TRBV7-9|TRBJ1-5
CASSAGGWGNQPQHF
TGTGCCAGCAGCGCAGGGGGTTGGGGCAATCAGCCCCAGCATTTT
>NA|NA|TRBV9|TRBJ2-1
CASSVAVSSYNEQFF
TGTGCCAGCAGCGTAGCCGTTAGCTCCTACAATGAGCAGTTCTTC
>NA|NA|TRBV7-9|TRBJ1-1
CSSSPDGRRAFF
TGTTCCAGCAGCCCTGACGGGAGGAGAGCTTTCTTT
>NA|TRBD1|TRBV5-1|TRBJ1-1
CASSEDRGRTEAFF
TGCGCCAGCAGCGAGGACAGGGGACGGACTGAAGCTTTCTTT
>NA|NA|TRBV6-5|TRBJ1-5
CASSYARGRNQPQHF
TGTGCCAGCAGTTACGCCAGGGGTCGGAATCAGCCCCAGCATTTT
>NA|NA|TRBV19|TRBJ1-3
CASSAGICGNTIYF
TGTGCCAGTAGTGCGGGGATCTGTGGAAACACCATATATTTT